This record covers a single T cell receptor beta chain. Antigen unknown. Profiling relied on immunoSEQ multiplex PCR, and the TCRdb table lists in-frame clones only, not all of them. The top ten hold roughly 15% of the sample, which has some 96,000 clones, roughly 76% seen once. All patients experienced relapse after autologous stem cell transplantation, and brentuximab vedotin exposure was variable. The CDR3 extends over 15 amino acids. V was pared by 9 bases and J by 5 bases, with 11 bases of the junction left unmatched. From germline, CDR1 is LNHNV and CDR2 YYDKDF (reference sequence). The data are from a study of PD-1 blockade in classical Hodgkin lymphoma. Study-wide results and caveats: Baseline diversity was lower in partial responders and progressors than complete responders.

Sequenced material: peripheral blood mononuclear cells (PBMCs), taken before the second cycle of nivolumab. The chain combines TRBV15 with TRBJ2-3; 10 bases align to TRBD2. The receptor was derived from a human donor with classical Hodgkin lymphoma. The CDR3: CATIPAGGRKDTQYF. CDR3 in DNA: TGTGCCACAATCCCAGCGGGAGGGAGGAAAGATACGCAGTATTTT.